The clone carrying this TCR beta chain was picked up many times. This sample was taken from a study of T cells in Graves' hyperthyroidism and ophthalmopathy. RNA transcripts were the template for amplifying TCR beta CDR3 regions. HTBI primers were the set used in a first-round RT-PCR of the TCR CDR3. TCRdb itself ran the multiplex PCR reads through MiXCR, one entry per CDR3 protein. This table has roughly 500,000 distinct CDR3 sequences, around a quarter appearing once. Clinical symptoms, serum thyroxine and TRAb, thyroid ultrasound and orbital computed tomography together formed the diagnostic basis. The CDR3 has 11 residues. Trimming pared 5 bases from V and 8 bases from J, leaving 9 bases between. The V gene's germline CDR1 is LNHDA and CDR2 SQIVND (reference sequence).

The V gene is TRBV19, the J gene TRBJ1-2; D is ambiguous. This TCR derives from a woman in her 30s with Graves' ophthalmopathy. Specimen: blood. The CDR3 protein is CASSSRLGYTF. As DNA, the CDR3 is TGTGCCAGTAGTTCGCGACTGGGCTACACCTTC.